The 13 T cell receptor beta chains below come from one sample, sequenced in a study of control samples from healthy donors and cancer patients. The method was immunoSEQ multiplex PCR; TCRdb's version includes in-frame clones alone and lacks a portion of them. The data contain about 88,000 clones, just over 90% of them seen just once; the ten biggest clones take up about 7.3%. Input material: blood. The receptor source for this set is a man in his late teens or twenties in good health.

The V call is TRBV7-2, the J call TRBJ2-3; tentative D call: TRBD2 (5 bases). Germline loops: CDR1 SGHTA, CDR2 FQGNSA. This CDR3 spans 17 amino acids. Trimming took off 1 base at V and 3 bases at J, with 17 bases between the two ends. The CDR3 DNA is TGTGCCAGCAGCTTAGGGGGTGCTAGCCGCCTGACAGATACGCAGTATTTT. Residues: CASSLGGASRLTDTQYF.

This clone was seen a single time. The chain combines TRBV3-1 (or the pseudogene TRBV3-2) with TRBJ1-4; D perhaps matches TRBD1 (6 bases). This CDR3 contains 15 residues. V was shortened by 5 bases and J by 4 bases, with 14 bases between the two germline ends. The germline V gene encodes CDR1 LGHDT and CDR2 YNNKEL (reference sequence). CDR3 nucleotide sequence: TGTGCCAGCAGCGACCTGGGAGGGGGTAATGAAAAACTGTTTTTT. Its protein is CASSDLGGGNEKLFF.

The chain joins TRBV6-5 to TRBJ2-2; maybe TRBD2 (6 bases). V was clipped by 10 bases and J by 4 bases, with 16 bases between them. The CDR3 consists of 14 residues. Germline V gene sequence: CDR1 MNHEY, CDR2 SVGAGI. CDR3 sequence reads: CATAVLARTGELFF. DNA for the CDR3: TGTGCCACCGCCGTACTAGCTCGCACCGGGGAGCTGTTTTTT.

The sample holds one count of this clone. The V and J genes are TRBV2 and TRBJ2-7; 10 nucleotides line up with TRBD2. After removal of 10 bases from V and 5 bases from J, the junction contained 23 bases not matched to a gene. The CDR3 has 18 amino acids. CDR1 and CDR2 from the germline V gene are SNHLY and FYNNEI. In nucleotides, the CDR3 is TGTGCCATCCACACCGTAGCGGGAGGTAGTTTATCAGTAGACGAGCAGTACTTC. Its protein product is CAIHTVAGGSLSVDEQYF. The full variable domain, its missing parts supplied by reference TRBV2 and TRBJ2-7, is EPEVTQTPSHQVTQMGQEVILRCVPISNHLYFYWYRQILGQKVEFLVSFYNNEISEKSEIFDDQFSVERPDGSNFTLKIRSTKLEDSAMYFCAIHTVAGGSLSVDEQYFGPGTRLTVT.

V usage is TRBV29-1 and J usage is TRBJ2-1, with D perhaps matching TRBD2 (5 bases). Trimming shortened V by 8 bases and J by 3 bases, and 14 bases separated the two germline ends. Germline CDR1 and CDR2: SQVTM and ANQGSEA. The CDR3 sequence is 13 residues long. The CDR3 bases are TGCAGCTCAACAGCGGAGATCTACAATGAGCAGTTCTTC. Translating it yields CSSTAEIYNEQFF.

This sequence joins TRBV7-8 and TRBJ1-1; D is undetermined. This CDR3 region has 13 residues. Germline V gives CDR1 SGHVS, CDR2 FQNEAQ. V was pared by 3 bases and J by 6 bases, with 11 bases between. The CDR3 coding sequence is TGTGCCAGCAGCTTGTACGGGCTCGCTGAAGCTTTCTTT. As protein: CASSLYGLAEAFF.

The chain joins TRBV7-9 to TRBJ1-1; possible D gene TRBD1, 5 bases. The CDR3 is 13 amino acids. The germline V gene encodes CDR1 SEHNR and CDR2 FQNEAQ (reference sequence). V was cut by 7 bases and J by 4 bases, with 13 bases left in between. The CDR3 here is CASTLPGATEAFF. The CDR3 DNA is TGTGCCAGCACTCTCCCCGGGGCCACTGAAGCTTTCTTT. Combining the CDR3 with reference TRBV7-9 and TRBJ1-1 gives the whole variable domain DTGVSQNPRHKITKRGQNVTFRCDPISEHNRLYWYRQTLGQGPEFLTYFQNEAQLEKSRLLSDRFSAERPKGSFSTLEIQRTEQGDSAMYLCASTLPGATEAFFGQGTRLTVV.

The chain couples TRBV27 to TRBJ2-7, with D possibly TRBD1 on 5 matching bases. CDR3 length equals 16 residues. Germline assignment: CDR1 MNHEY and CDR2 SMNVEV (reference sequence). The V and J ends lost 0 bases and 2 bases respectively, with 14 bases between them. The CDR3 reads CASSLSGAGIPYEQYF. DNA of the CDR3: TGTGCCAGCAGTTTATCAGGGGCAGGGATACCCTACGAGCAGTACTTC.

This sequence joins TRBV3-1 (or the pseudogene TRBV3-2) and TRBJ2-7; D is unresolved. This CDR3 has 12 residues. Trimming removed 8 bases from V and 2 bases from J, with 10 bases in between. CDR1 and CDR2 (germline): LGHDT, YNNKEL (reference sequence). CDR3 region: CASAASPYEQYF. The CDR3 DNA follows: TGTGCCAGCGCCGCCAGTCCCTACGAGCAGTACTTC.

Concerning this clone: Other DNA sequences in this specimen translate into the identical CDR3. The genes are TRBV19 and TRBJ2-5; D gene ambiguous. V was shortened by 6 bases and J by 1 base, with 12 bases between the two germline ends. The length of the CDR3 is 14 residues. CDR1 is LNHDA, CDR2 SQIVND, per germline (reference sequence). As DNA, the CDR3 is TGTGCCAGTAGCATCTTGGGAATCCAAGAGACCCAGTACTTC. Translating gives CASSILGIQETQYF. The whole variable domain, remainder taken from reference TRBV19 and TRBJ2-5, is DGGITQSPKYLFRKEGQNVTLSCEQNLNHDAMYWYRQDPGQGLRLIYYSQIVNDFQKGDIAEGYSVSREKKESFPLTVTSAQKNPTAFYLCASSILGIQETQYFGPGTRLLVL.

V is TRBV2 and J is TRBJ2-1; the D gene is possibly TRBD1 (6 bases). CDR1 is SNHLY and CDR2 is FYNNEI in the germline V gene. The CDR3 spans 15 residues. V lost 11 bases and J lost 14, with 31 bases in between. Here the CDR3 reads CASTSGVKGVFPEFF. The CDR3 coding sequence is TGTGCCTCCACCTCAGGGGTTAAAGGGGTGTTCCCGGAGTTCTTC. Full variable domain (missing parts from reference TRBV2 and TRBJ2-1): EPEVTQTPSHQVTQMGQEVILRCVPISNHLYFYWYRQILGQKVEFLVSFYNNEISEKSEIFDDQFSVERPDGSNFTLKIRSTKLEDSAMYFCASTSGVKGVFPEFFGPGTRLTVL.

V and J are TRBV2 and TRBJ1-2; D ambiguous. Trimming took off 7 bases at V and 4 bases at J, with 19 bases between the two ends. This CDR3 has 15 amino acids. The germline V gene has CDR1 SNHLY and CDR2 FYNNEI. The CDR3 nucleotides read TGTGCCAGCAATTTGTCCGGGCCCCTCGCCTATGGCTACACCTTC. It yields the protein CASNLSGPLAYGYTF.

This rearrangement joins TRBV5-4 to TRBJ1-1, with D perhaps TRBD1 (5 bases). This CDR3 is built from 17 residues. V gave up 0 bases and J gave up 0 bases, with 15 bases separating them. Germline CDR1 is SGHNT and CDR2 is YYREEE (reference sequence). CDR3 sequence: CASSLVGTAFMNTEAFF. CDR3 in DNA: TGTGCCAGCAGCTTGGTGGGGACCGCGTTCATGAACACTGAAGCTTTCTTT.